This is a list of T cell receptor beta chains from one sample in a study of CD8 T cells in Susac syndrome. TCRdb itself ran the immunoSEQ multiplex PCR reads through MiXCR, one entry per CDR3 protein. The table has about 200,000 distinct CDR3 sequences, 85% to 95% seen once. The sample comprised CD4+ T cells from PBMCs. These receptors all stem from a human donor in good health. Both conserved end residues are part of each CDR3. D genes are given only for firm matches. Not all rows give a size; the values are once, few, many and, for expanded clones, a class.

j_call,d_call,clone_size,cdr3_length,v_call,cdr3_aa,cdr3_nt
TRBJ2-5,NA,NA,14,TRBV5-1,CASSETLQQETQYF,TGCGCCAGCAGCGAGACCTTACAGCAAGAGACCCAGTACTTC
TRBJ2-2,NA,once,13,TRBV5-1,CASSLVRGEELFF,TGCGCCAGCAGCTTGGTTCGTGGCGAGGAGCTGTTTTTT
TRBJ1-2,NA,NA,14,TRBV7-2,CASSSTAIIYGYTF,TGTGCCAGCAGCTCAACTGCAATCATCTATGGCTACACCTTC
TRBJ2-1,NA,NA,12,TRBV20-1,CSASARRDEQFF,TGCAGTGCTAGCGCCCGGCGGGATGAGCAGTTCTTC
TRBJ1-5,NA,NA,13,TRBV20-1,CSAGPEGNQPQHF,TGCAGTGCTGGGCCGGAGGGTAATCAGCCCCAGCATTTT
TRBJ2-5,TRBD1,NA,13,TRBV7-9,CASRDRDQETQYF,TGTGCCAGCAGGGACAGGGACCAAGAGACCCAGTACTTC
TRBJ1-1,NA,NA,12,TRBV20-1,CSAPQVGTEAFF,TGCAGTGCTCCCCAGGTCGGAACAGAAGCTTTCTTT
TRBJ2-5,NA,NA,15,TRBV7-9,CASSLGIRDPETQYF,TGTGCCAGCAGCTTAGGAATACGGGATCCGGAGACCCAGTACTTC
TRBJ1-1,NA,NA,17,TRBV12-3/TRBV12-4,CASSLVWVERRDTEAFF,TGTGCCAGCAGTTTGGTCTGGGTTGAGAGGAGGGACACTGAAGCTTTCTTT
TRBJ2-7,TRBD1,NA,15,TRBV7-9,CASSFPGQGSHEQYF,TGTGCCAGCAGCTTTCCGGGACAGGGTTCCCACGAGCAGTACTTC
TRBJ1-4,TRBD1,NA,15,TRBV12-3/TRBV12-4,CASSVTGGVYEKLFF,TGTGCCAGCAGTGTTACAGGGGGGGTCTATGAAAAACTGTTTTTT
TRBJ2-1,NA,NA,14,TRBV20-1,CSAETGRSYNEQFF,TGCAGTGCTGAGACCGGGCGCTCCTACAATGAGCAGTTCTTC
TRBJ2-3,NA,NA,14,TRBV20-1,CSAPRRDNTDTQYF,TGCAGTGCTCCGCGCCGGGACAACACAGATACGCAGTATTTT
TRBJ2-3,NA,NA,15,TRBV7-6,CASSLRVIGTDTQYF,TGTGCCAGCAGCCTCAGGGTCATAGGCACAGATACGCAGTATTTT
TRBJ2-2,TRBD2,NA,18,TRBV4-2,CASSQDIIREGLTGELFF,TGTGCCAGCAGCCAAGATATCATCCGGGAGGGCCTCACCGGGGAGCTGTTTTTT
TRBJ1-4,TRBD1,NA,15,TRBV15,CATRSGTADNEKLFF,TGTGCCACCAGGAGCGGGACAGCCGATAATGAAAAACTGTTTTTT
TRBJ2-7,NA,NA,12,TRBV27,CASSGQPYEQYF,TGTGCCAGCAGCGGCCAGCCCTACGAGCAGTACTTC
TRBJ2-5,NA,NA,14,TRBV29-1,CSGLGPETGETQYF,TGCAGCGGGTTGGGTCCGGAGACCGGAGAGACCCAGTACTTC
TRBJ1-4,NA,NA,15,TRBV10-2,CASSDEAWISEKLFF,TGCGCCAGCAGTGATGAGGCATGGATTAGCGAAAAACTGTTTTTT
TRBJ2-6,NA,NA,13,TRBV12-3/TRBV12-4,CGCVSSGANVLTF,TGTGGCTGCGTAAGCTCTGGGGCCAACGTCCTGACTTTC